This T cell receptor (beta chain) is from a study of blood T cell repertoires in COVID-19. Study at large: Sites in the United States, Italy and Spain provided acute and convalescent COVID-19 samples.

The CDR3 covers 15 residues. With V trimmed by 4 bases and J by 7 bases, 11 bases remained unmatched. Germline V CDR1 and CDR2: SGHNT, YYREEE (reference sequence). In the authors' methods: Researchers report that nucleated cell counts were estimated from reference gene primer amplification. Repertoires were generated with immunoSEQ multiplex PCR, while TCRdb's copy carries only in-frame clones and drops some. The D gene and trimming were derived from the DNA, and the V and J assignments and clone size from that table. The repertoire holds 250,000 or so clones, with around nine tenths as singletons. The clonotype comes from a man younger than 45 with COVID-19, enrolled during active disease. V is TRBV5-4 and J is TRBJ1-2, with 9 bases identical to TRBD1. The material sequenced was peripheral blood. CDR3 amino acids: CASSMGDRDFRGYTF. CDR3 nucleotides: TGTGCCAGCAGCATGGGGGACAGGGATTTTCGTGGCTACACCTTC. The complete variable domain, with remaining parts taken from reference TRBV5-4 and TRBJ1-2, reads ETGVTQSPTHLIKTRGQQVTLRCSSQSGHNTVSWYQQALGQGPQFIFQYYREEENGRGNFPPRFSGLQFPNYSSELNVNALELDDSALYLCASSMGDRDFRGYTFGSGTRLTVV.